This TCR beta chain derives from a study of HIV-infected children after antiretroviral therapy interruption. The overall study: Children were on planned treatment interruption or continuous treatment. Interruption-arm sampling covered weeks 0, 12, interruption end (24 or 48), and about 3 years post-study. Children's median ages were approximately 9.8 years and 8 years by group.

The treatment here: PENTA 11 planned treatment interruption arm or continuous ART arm. At least 5 million viable PBMCs were required per cryopreserved sample. The CDR3 has 16 residues. V lost 3 bases and J lost 5, with 18 bases in between. A 3' RACE protocol on RNA, with unique molecular identifiers, produced the TCR library. One entry per CDR3 protein, called by TCRdb with MiXCR from the 3' RACE reads. The data hold approximately 3,800 distinct CDR3 sequences, with 4.5% to 5.5% observed a single time. This clonotype came up many times. Specimen: CD45RO+ CD8+ T cells from PBMCs, pooled from several time points, collected from a donor given antiretroviral therapy, either interrupted or continuous. The subset denotes: memory CD8+ CD45RO+ CD45RA- T cells. The V and J genes are TRBV12-3 or TRBV12-4 and TRBJ2-3, with D maybe TRBD1 (6 bases). This receptor was taken from a pool of human donors with HIV. CDR3 nucleotides: TGTGCCAGCAGTTTCCGGGACATCAGCGTAGGAGATACGCAGTATTTT. It encodes CASSFRDISVGDTQYF.